These 18 T cell receptor beta chains originate from one sample sequenced in a study of beta chain features in type 1 diabetes. Expressed TCRB transcripts were sequenced because the entire RNA isolate underwent reverse transcription. TCRdb keeps only in-frame clones here, not all; method: immunoSEQ multiplex PCR. The sample includes over 150,000 clones, 8.1% of them seen just once. Sequencing used central memory CD4+ T cells from blood. The receptor set was obtained from a man aged 18 to 30 in good health.

The chain is built from TRBV28 and TRBJ2-1; a possible D gene is TRBD1 (5 bases). The V gene's germline CDR1 is MDHEN and CDR2 SYDVKM. The CDR3 runs 15 residues. Trimming removed 3 bases at V and 5 bases at J, with 14 bases between. CDR3 DNA sequence: TGTGCCAGCAGTTTCGAAGGACACGGAAACAATGAGCAGTTCTTC. This codes for CASSFEGHGNNEQFF.

The rearrangement joins TRBV9 to TRBJ1-5; 9 bases align to TRBD1. Germline V gene sequence: CDR1 SGDLS, CDR2 YYNGEE. The CDR3 runs to 15 residues. V gave up 0 bases and J gave up 4 bases; unmatched junction bases: 2. CDR3 amino acids: CASSVGGQGNQPQHF. CDR3 coding DNA: TGTGCCAGCAGCGTAGGGGGACAGGGAAATCAGCCCCAGCATTTT. The full variable domain, in which reference TRBV9 and TRBJ1-5 provide the parts outside the CDR3, is DSGVTQTPKHLITATGQRVTLRCSPRSGDLSVYWYQQSLDQGLQFLIQYYNGEERAKGNILERFSAQQFPDLHSELNLSSLELGDSALYFCASSVGGQGNQPQHFGDGTRLSIL.

This clone was observed a few times. The rearrangement joins TRBV9 to TRBJ2-3; D possibly corresponds to TRBD2 (5 bases). The CDR3 sequence is 15 residues long. The ends were cut back, 0 bases at V and 5 bases at J, with 13 bases in the middle. CDR1 is SGDLS, CDR2 YYNGEE, per germline. In DNA form, the CDR3 reads TGTGCCAGCAGCGTAGTACGGGGATTGGAAGATACGCAGTATTTT. It encodes CASSVVRGLEDTQYF.

This clone was seen more than once but under ten times. V and J are TRBV5-1 and TRBJ2-3, with unresolved D. Per germline, CDR1 SGHRS and CDR2 YFSETQ. V lost 0 bases and J 2 bases, leaving 13 bases between the germline ends. This CDR3 region has 16 residues. The CDR3 DNA sequence: TGCGCCAGCAGCTTGGGTACTGTTAGAATCACAGATACGCAGTATTTT. Protein sequence: CASSLGTVRITDTQYF.

This clone was seen more than once but under ten times. The chain links TRBV28 to TRBJ2-7; 8 bases are a match to TRBD1. V shed 5 bases, J shed 6 bases, and the junction held 12 bases outside the gene matches. CDR3 length equals 15 residues. The germline gives CDR1 MDHEN, CDR2 SYDVKM. This chain's CDR3 is CASSMIRQGMVEQYF. The CDR3 DNA follows: TGTGCCAGCAGTATGATCCGACAGGGGATGGTCGAGCAGTACTTC.

The V and J genes are TRBV5-8 and TRBJ2-5; no definite D call. V dropped 4 bases and J dropped 6 bases, with 10 bases sitting between them. The V gene's germline CDR1 is SGHTS and CDR2 YDEGEE. The CDR3 sequence is 12 residues long. The CDR3 bases are TGTGCCAGCAGCACCGGTTCTAAGACCCAGTACTTC. Translation: CASSTGSKTQYF.

This clone came up a few times. V gene TRBV2 combines with J gene TRBJ1-1; D not resolved. The CDR3 sequence is 13 residues long. Trimming cost V 8 bases and J 5 bases, with 15 bases left between them. The germline V gene encodes CDR1 SNHLY and CDR2 FYNNEI. This CDR3 reads CASQGPRGTEAFF. The CDR3 nucleotides read TGTGCCAGCCAAGGCCCGAGAGGGACTGAAGCTTTCTTT.

This clone was seen a handful of times. The chain recombines TRBV5-1 with TRBJ2-5, with 8 bases identical to TRBD2. Germline CDR1 is SGHRS and CDR2 is YFSETQ. This CDR3 is built from 14 residues. V lost 6 bases to trimming and J lost 5 bases; unmatched junction nucleotides: 9. The CDR3 nucleotides read TGCGCCAGCACCGACCGGGGGGGTTCCGAGACCCAGTACTTC. This encodes CASTDRGGSETQYF. The full variable domain, with the rest looked up from reference TRBV5-1 and TRBJ2-5, is KAGVTQTPRYLIKTRGQQVTLSCSPISGHRSVSWYQQTPGQGLQFLFEYFSETQRNKGNFPGRFSGRQFSNSRSEMNVSTLELGDSALYLCASTDRGGSETQYFGPGTRLLVL.

This chain connects TRBV29-1 to TRBJ1-2; 8 bases fit TRBD1. Trimming cost V 7 bases and J 3 bases; bases outside gene matches: 1. The CDR3 loop spans 11 amino acids. Looked up from germline, CDR1 is SQVTM and CDR2 is ANQGSEA. CDR3: CSADRDYGYTF. The CDR3 DNA sequence: TGCAGCGCGGACAGGGACTATGGCTACACCTTC.

In its sample, this clone was seen a few times. This sequence joins TRBV7-6 and TRBJ1-1, with D uncertain. Deletions cut 1 base from V and 5 bases from J, with 11 bases between. The CDR3 covers 14 residues. The germline gives CDR1 SGHVS, CDR2 FNYEAQ. CDR3 DNA: TGTGCCAGCAGCTTAGGGGTGAGCGGAACTGAAGCTTTCTTT. The encoded protein is CASSLGVSGTEAFF.

The J gene is TRBJ1-3, the V gene TRBV29-1, with unresolved D. CDR1 and CDR2 from the germline V gene are SQVTM and ANQGSEA. The V end lost 7 bases, the J end lost 1 base, and 14 bases lay between the germline ends. The CDR3 is 14 residues long. CDR3 sequence reads: CSGRIGTSGNTIYF. In nucleotides, the CDR3 is TGCAGCGGCCGCATTGGTACTTCTGGAAACACCATATATTTT.

This clone occurred a few times. V is TRBV28 and J is TRBJ2-3, with 8 bases matching TRBD1. The CDR3 consists of 15 residues. CDR1 is MDHEN, CDR2 SYDVKM, per germline. V lost 6 bases, J lost 3 bases, and 8 bases stayed unmatched. CDR3: CASRRHTGGTDTQYF. CDR3 sequence (DNA): TGTGCCAGCAGGCGTCATACAGGGGGGACAGATACGCAGTATTTT.

The rearrangement uses TRBV7-2 and TRBJ1-5; D perhaps matches TRBD1 (6 bases). Trimming pared 2 bases from V and 0 bases from J, leaving 11 bases between. CDR1 and CDR2 from the germline V gene are SGHTA and FQGNSA. This CDR3 comprises 16 residues. The CDR3 region has the DNA TGTGCCAGCAGCTTAATGGGACAAAGTAGCAATCAGCCCCAGCATTTT. As protein: CASSLMGQSSNQPQHF. Using reference TRBV7-2 and TRBJ1-5 for the parts outside the CDR3, the full variable domain is GAGVSQSPSNKVTEKGKDVELRCDPISGHTALYWYRQSLGQGLEFLIYFQGNSAPDKSGLPSDRFSAERTGGSVSTLTIQRTQQEDSAVYLCASSLMGQSSNQPQHFGDGTRLSIL.

The J gene is TRBJ2-1, the V gene TRBV15; tentatively, D is TRBD1 (7 bases). Trimming stripped 4 bases from V and 7 bases from J, with 17 bases between. CDR1 is LNHNV and CDR2 is YYDKDF in the germline V gene (reference sequence). The CDR3 runs 15 residues. The CDR3 region is CATSTRTGGSNEQFF. The CDR3 DNA reads TGTGCCACCAGCACAAGGACAGGAGGGTCAAATGAGCAGTTCTTC.

To note about this clone: This same CDR3 is encoded by further DNA sequences in the sample. The rearrangement links TRBV28 to TRBJ2-7; 10 nucleotides match TRBD1. V was clipped by 5 bases and J by 4 bases; unmatched bases: 5. CDR1 is MDHEN and CDR2 is SYDVKM in the germline V gene. CDR3 length: 14 residues. The CDR3 is CASSPPDRGYEQYF. Here the CDR3 DNA reads TGTGCCAGCAGTCCACCGGACAGGGGGTACGAGCAGTACTTC. The whole variable domain, remainder taken from reference TRBV28 and TRBJ2-7, is DVKVTQSSRYLVKRTGEKVFLECVQDMDHENMFWYRQDPGLGLRLIYFSYDVKMKEKGDIPEGYSVSREKKERFSLILESASTNQTSMYLCASSPPDRGYEQYFGPGTRLTVT.

This chain joins TRBV2 and TRBJ1-1; the D gene is possibly TRBD1 (6 bases). Trimming pared 10 bases from V and 0 bases from J, leaving 12 bases between. The germline gives CDR1 SNHLY, CDR2 FYNNEI. CDR3 length: 13 amino acids. The CDR3: CATRGGMNTEAFF. The CDR3 nucleotides are TGTGCCACCCGGGGGGGCATGAACACTGAAGCTTTCTTT.

The chain joins TRBV7-9 to TRBJ2-5, with 16 bases that match TRBD2. This CDR3 has 17 residues. CDR1 is SEHNR and CDR2 is FQNEAQ in the germline V gene (reference sequence). J lost 2 bases, V lost 5 bases, and 5 bases had no gene match. CDR3 residues: CASSPGLAGGNQETQYF. The CDR3 DNA follows: TGTGCCAGCAGCCCGGGACTAGCGGGGGGGAATCAAGAGACCCAGTACTTC.

In DNA form, the CDR3 reads TGTGCCAGCAGTGTCGAGGGACTCAATCAGCCCCAGCATTTT. Its protein product is CASSVEGLNQPQHF. The chain carries TRBV2 and TRBJ1-5; weak D call: TRBD1 (5 bases). The germline V gene has CDR1 SNHLY and CDR2 FYNNEI. The CDR3 has 14 amino acids. V was trimmed by 4 bases and J by 3 bases, leaving 10 bases between them.